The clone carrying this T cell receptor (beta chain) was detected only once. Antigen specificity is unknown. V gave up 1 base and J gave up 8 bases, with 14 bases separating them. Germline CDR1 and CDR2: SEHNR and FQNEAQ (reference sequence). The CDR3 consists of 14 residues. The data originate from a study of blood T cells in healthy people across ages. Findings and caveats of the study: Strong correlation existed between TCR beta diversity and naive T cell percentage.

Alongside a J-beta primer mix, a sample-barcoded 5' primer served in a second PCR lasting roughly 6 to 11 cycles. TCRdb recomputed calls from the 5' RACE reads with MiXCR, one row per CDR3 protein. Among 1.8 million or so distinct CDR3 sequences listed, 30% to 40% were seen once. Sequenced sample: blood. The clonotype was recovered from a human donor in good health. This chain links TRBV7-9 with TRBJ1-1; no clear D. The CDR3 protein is CASSLVDWQEEAFF. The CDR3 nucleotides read TGTGCCAGCAGCTTAGTGGATTGGCAGGAGGAAGCTTTCTTT.